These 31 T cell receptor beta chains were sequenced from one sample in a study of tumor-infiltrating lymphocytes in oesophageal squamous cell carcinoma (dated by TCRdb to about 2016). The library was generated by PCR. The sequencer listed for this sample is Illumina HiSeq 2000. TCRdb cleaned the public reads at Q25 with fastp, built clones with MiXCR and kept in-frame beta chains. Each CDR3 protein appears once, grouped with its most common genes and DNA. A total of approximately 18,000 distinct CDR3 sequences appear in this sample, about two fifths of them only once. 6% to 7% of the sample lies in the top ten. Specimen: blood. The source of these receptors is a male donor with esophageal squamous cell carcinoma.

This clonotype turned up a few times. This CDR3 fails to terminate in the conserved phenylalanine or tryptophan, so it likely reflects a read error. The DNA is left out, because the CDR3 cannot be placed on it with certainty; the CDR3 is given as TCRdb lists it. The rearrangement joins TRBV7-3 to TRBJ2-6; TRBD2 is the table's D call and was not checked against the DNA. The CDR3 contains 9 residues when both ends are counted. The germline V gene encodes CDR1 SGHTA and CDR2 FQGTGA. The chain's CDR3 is CASSLRPSG.

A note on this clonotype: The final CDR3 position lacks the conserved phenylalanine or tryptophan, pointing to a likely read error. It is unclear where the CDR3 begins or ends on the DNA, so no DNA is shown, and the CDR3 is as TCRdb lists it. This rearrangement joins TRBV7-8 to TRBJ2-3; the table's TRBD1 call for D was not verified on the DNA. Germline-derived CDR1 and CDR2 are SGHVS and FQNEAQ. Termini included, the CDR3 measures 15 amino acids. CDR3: CASSPRDGSPLHFGN.

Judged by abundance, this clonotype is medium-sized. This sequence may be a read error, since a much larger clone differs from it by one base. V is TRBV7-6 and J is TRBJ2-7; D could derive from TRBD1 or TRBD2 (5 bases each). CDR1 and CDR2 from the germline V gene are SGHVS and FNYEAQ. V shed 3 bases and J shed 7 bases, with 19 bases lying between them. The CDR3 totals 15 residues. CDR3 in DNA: TGTGCCAGCAGCTTCGTGTACGGGACCCACAATGAGCAGTACTTC. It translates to CASSFVYGTHNEQYF.

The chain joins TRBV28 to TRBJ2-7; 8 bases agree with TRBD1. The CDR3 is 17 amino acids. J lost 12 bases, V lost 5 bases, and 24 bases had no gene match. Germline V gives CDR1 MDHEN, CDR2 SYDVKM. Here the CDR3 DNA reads TGTGCCAGCAGTACACTCCGGGACAGGACGCACCAAGAGACACGGTACTTC. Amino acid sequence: CASSTLRDRTHQETRYF.

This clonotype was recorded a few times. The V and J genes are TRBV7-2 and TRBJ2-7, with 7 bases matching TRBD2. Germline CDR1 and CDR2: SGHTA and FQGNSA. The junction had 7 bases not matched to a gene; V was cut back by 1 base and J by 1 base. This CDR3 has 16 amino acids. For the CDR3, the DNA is TGTGCCAGCAGCTTAGGGGCGGGAGTTCGGTCCTACGAGCAGTACTTC. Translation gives CASSLGAGVRSYEQYF.

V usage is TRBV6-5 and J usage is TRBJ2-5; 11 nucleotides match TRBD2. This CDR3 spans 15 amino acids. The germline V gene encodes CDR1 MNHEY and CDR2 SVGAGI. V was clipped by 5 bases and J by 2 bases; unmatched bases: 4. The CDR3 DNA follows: TGTGCCAGCAGTGTCCGACTAGCGGGGCAAGAGACCCAGTACTTC. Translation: CASSVRLAGQETQYF.

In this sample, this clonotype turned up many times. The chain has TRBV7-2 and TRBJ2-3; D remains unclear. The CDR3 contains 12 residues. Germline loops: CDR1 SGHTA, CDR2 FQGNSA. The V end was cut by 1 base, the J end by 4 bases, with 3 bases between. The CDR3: CASSLGADTQYF. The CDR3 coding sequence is TGTGCCAGCAGCTTAGGAGCAGATACGCAGTATTTT.

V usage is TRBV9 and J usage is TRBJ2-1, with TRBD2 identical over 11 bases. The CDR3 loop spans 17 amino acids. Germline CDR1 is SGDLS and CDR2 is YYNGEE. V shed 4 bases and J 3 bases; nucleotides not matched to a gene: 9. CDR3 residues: CASSIRGLAAHYNEQFF. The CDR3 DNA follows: TGTGCCAGCAGCATTCGGGGACTAGCGGCACACTACAATGAGCAGTTCTTC.

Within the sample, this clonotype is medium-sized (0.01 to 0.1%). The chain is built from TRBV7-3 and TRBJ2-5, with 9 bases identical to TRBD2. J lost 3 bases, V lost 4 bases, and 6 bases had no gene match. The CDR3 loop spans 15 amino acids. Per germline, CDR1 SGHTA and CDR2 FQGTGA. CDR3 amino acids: CASSYLAGTKETQYF. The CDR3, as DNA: TGTGCCAGCAGCTATCTAGCGGGGACTAAAGAGACCCAGTACTTC.

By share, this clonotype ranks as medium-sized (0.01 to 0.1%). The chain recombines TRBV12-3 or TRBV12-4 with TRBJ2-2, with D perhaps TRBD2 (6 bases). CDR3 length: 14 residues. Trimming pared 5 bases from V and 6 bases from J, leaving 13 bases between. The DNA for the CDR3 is TGTGCCAGCAGTACCGGACTACAATCCGGGGAGCTGTTTTTT. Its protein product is CASSTGLQSGELFF.

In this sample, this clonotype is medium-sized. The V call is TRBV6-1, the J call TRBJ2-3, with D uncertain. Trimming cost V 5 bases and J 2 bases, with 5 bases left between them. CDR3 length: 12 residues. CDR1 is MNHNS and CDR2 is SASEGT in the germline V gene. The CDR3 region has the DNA TGTGCCAGCAGTTCGAACACAGATACGCAGTATTTT. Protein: CASSSNTDTQYF.

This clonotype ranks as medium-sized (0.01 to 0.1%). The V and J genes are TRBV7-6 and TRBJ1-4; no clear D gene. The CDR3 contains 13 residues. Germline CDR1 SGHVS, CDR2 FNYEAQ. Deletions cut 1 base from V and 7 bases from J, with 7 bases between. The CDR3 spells CASSLGWPEKLFF. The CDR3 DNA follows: TGTGCCAGCAGCTTAGGCTGGCCTGAAAAACTGTTTTTT.

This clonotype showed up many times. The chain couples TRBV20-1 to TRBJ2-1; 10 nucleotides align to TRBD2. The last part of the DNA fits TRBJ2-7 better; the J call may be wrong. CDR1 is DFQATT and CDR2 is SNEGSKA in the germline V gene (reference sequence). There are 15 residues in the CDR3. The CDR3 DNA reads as TGCAGTGCAGAAACCGGGACTAGCGTGGTCTACGAGCAGTACTTC. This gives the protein CSAETGTSVVYEQYF.

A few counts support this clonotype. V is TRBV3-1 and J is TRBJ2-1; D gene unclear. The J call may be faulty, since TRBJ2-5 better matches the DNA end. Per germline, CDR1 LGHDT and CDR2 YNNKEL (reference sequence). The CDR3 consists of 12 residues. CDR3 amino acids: CASSQVQETQYF. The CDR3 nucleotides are TGTGCCAGCAGCCAAGTCCAAGAGACCCAGTACTTC.

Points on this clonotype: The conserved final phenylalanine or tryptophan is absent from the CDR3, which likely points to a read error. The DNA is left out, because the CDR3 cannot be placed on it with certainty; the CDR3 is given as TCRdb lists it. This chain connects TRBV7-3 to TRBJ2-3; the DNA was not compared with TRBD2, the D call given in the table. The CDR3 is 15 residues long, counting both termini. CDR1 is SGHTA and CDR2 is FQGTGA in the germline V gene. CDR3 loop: CASSPRRSGEQFFGP.

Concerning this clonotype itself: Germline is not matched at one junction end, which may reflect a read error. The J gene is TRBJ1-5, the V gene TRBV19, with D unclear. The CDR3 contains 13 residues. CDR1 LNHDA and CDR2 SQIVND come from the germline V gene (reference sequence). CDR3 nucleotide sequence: TGTACCAGTAGTATATATAGCAATCAGCCCCAGCATTTT. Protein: CTSSIYSNQPQHF.

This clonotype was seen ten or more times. The CDR3 sequence: CASSPYRERDGYTF. For the CDR3, the DNA is TGTGCCAGCTCACCATACAGGGAAAGAGATGGCTACACCTTC. This chain uses TRBV18 with TRBJ1-2; D is perhaps TRBD1 (6 bases). The CDR3 runs to 14 residues. CDR1 is KGHSH and CDR2 is LQKENI in the germline V gene. The V and J ends lost 2 bases and 6 bases respectively, with 13 bases between them.

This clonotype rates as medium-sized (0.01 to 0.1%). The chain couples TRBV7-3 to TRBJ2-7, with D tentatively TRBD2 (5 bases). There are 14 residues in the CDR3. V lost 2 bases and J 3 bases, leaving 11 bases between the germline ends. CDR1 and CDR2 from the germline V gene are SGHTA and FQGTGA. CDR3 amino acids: CASSLREQLYEQYF. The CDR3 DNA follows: TGTGCCAGCAGCTTACGGGAACAGCTCTACGAGCAGTACTTC.

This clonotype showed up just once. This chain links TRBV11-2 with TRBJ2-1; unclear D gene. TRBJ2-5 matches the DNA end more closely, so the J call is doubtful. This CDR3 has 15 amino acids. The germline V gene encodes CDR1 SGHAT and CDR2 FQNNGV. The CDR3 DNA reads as TGTGCCAGCAGCTTAGGGTTGGGTTTGGGAGAGACCCAGTACTTC. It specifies CASSLGLGLGETQYF.

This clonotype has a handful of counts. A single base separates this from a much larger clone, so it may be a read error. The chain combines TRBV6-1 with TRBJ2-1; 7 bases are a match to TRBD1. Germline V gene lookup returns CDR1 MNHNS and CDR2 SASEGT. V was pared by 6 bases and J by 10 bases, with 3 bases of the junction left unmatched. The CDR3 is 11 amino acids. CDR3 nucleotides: TGTGCCAGCAGACAGGGGTACGAGCAGTTCTTC. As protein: CASRQGYEQFF.

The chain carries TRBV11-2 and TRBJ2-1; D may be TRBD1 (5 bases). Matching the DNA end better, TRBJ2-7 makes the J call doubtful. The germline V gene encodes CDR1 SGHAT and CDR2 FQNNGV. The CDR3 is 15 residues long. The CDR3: CASSLGANRNNEQYF. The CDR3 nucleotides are TGTGCCAGCAGCTTAGGGGCCAACAGGAACAATGAGCAGTACTTC.

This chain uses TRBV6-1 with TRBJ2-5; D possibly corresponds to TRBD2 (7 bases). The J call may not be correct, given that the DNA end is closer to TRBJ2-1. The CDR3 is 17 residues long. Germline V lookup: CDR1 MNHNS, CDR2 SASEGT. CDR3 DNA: TGTGCCAGCAGTGCGATAGGGGGAGGGCACCCCTACAATGAGCAGTTCTTC. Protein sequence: CASSAIGGGHPYNEQFF.

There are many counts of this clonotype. The DNA for the CDR3 is TGCGCCAGCAGCCAGGGGAGGGTTTCCTCTTTGAACACCGGGGAGCTGTTTTTT. It encodes CASSQGRVSSLNTGELFF. V gene TRBV4-1 combines with J gene TRBJ2-2; 7 bases fit TRBD2. The CDR3 runs 18 residues. In germline, CDR1 is MGHRA, CDR2 YSYEKL. Trimming at V came to 3 bases and at J to 1 base, leaving 11 bases not matched to a gene.

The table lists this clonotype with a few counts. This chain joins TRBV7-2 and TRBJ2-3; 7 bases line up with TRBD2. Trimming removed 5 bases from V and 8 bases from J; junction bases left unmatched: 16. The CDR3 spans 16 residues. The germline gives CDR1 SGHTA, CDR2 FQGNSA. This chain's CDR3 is CASSRVGGSIEATQYF. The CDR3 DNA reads TGTGCCAGCAGCCGCGTGGGGGGGAGCATTGAGGCTACGCAGTATTTT.

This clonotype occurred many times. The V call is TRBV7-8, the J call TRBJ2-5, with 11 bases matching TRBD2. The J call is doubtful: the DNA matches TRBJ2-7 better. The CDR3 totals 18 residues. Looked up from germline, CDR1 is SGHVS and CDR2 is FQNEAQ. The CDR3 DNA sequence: TGTGCCAGCAGCTTATTGCTAGCGGGAGGAGAGAGCGTCCTCGAGCAGTACTTC. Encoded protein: CASSLLLAGGESVLEQYF.

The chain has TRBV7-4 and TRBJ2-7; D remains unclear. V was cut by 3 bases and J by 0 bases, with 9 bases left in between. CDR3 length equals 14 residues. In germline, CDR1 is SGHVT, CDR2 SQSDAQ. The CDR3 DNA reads TGTGCCAGCAGCTTTCACGGTCCCTCCTACGAGCAGTACTTC. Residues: CASSFHGPSYEQYF.

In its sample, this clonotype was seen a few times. CDR3 sequence reads: CASSYSLPESYNEQFF. CDR3 nucleotides: TGTGCCAGCAGTTACTCCTTGCCTGAATCCTACAATGAGCAGTTCTTC. The chain is built from TRBV6-6 and TRBJ2-1; D is unclear. CDR1 is MNHNY, CDR2 SVGAGI, per germline (reference sequence). The V end was cut by 0 bases, the J end by 1 base, with 10 bases between. This CDR3 is 16 amino acids long.

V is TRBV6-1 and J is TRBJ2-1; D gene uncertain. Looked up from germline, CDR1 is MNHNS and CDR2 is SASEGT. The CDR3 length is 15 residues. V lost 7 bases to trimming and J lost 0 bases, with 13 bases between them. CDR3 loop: CASTSLAGSYNEQFF. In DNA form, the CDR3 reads TGTGCCAGCACTTCCCTCGCAGGCTCCTACAATGAGCAGTTCTTC.

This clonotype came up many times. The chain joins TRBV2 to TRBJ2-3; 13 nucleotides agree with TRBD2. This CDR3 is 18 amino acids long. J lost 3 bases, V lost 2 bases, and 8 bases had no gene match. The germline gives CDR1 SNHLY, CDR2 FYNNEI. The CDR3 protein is CASSERTSGRPGTDTQYF. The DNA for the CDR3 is TGTGCCAGCAGTGAACGGACTAGCGGGAGACCCGGGACAGATACGCAGTATTTT.

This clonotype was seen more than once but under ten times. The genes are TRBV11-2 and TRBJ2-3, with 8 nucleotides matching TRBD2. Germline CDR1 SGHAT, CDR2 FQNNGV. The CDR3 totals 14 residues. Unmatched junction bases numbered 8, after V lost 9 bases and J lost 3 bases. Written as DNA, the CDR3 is TGTGCCAGTTTAGCGGGAAGTAAAACAGATACGCAGTATTTT. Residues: CASLAGSKTDTQYF. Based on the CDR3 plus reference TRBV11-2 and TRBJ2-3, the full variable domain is EAGVAQSPRYKIIEKRQSVAFWCNPISGHATLYWYQQILGQGPKLLIQFQNNGVVDDSQLPKDRFSAERLKGVDSTLKIQPAKLEDSAVYLCASLAGSKTDTQYFGPGTRLTVL.

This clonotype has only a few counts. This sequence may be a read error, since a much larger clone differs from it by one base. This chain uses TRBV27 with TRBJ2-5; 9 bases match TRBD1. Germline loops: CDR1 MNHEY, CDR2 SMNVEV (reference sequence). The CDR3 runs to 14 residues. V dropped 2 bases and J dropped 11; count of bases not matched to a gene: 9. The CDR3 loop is CASSLGTGLYKQYF. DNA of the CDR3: TGTGCCAGCAGTTTAGGGACAGGGCTCTACAAGCAGTACTTC.